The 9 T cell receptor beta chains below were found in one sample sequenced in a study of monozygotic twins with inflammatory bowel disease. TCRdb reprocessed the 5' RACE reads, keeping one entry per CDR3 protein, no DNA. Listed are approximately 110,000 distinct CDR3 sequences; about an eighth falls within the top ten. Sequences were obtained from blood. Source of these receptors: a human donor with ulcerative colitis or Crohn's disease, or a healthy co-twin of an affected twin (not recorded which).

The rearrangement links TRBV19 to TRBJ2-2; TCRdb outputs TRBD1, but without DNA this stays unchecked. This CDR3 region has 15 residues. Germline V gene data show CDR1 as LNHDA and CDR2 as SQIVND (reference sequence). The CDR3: CASSAGQGDAGELFF.

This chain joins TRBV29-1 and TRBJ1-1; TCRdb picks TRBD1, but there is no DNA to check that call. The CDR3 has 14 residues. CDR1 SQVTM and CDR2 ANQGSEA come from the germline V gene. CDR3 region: CSGAGTGEPRAAFF. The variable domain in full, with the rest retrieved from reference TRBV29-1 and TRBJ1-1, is SAVISQKPSRDICQRGTSLTIQCQVDSQVTMMFWYRQQPGQSLTLIATANQGSEATYESGFVIDKFPISRPNLTFSTLTVSNMSPEDSSIYLCSGAGTGEPRAAFFGQGTRLTVV.

CDR3 sequence: CASGQRTTNYGYTF. The V gene is TRBV5-1, the J gene TRBJ1-2; TCRdb outputs TRBD1, but without DNA this stays unchecked. This CDR3 is 14 amino acids long. Per the germline V gene, CDR1 is SGHRS and CDR2 is YFSETQ.

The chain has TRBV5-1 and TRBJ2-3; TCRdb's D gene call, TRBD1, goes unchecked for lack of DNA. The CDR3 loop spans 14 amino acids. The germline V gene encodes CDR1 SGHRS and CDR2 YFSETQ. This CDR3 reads CASSLIQGTDTQYF.

This CDR3 is CASTDGGYLEQYF. The genes are TRBV6-2 or TRBV6-3 and TRBJ2-7; TCRdb names TRBD1, which stays unverified in the absence of DNA. Per germline, CDR1 MNHEY and CDR2 SVGEGT. The CDR3 totals 13 residues.

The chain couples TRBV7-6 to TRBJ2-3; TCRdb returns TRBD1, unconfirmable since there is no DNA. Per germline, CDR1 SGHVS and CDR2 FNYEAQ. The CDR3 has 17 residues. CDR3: CASSLTSGTGTTDTQYF.

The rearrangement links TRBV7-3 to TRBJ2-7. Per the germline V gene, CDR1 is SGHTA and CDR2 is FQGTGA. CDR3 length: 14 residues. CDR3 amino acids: CASSLGPTLYEQYF.

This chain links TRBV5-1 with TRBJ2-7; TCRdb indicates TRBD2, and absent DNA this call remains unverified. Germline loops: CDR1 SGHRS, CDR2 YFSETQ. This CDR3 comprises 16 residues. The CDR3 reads CASSLVASGSSYEQYF.

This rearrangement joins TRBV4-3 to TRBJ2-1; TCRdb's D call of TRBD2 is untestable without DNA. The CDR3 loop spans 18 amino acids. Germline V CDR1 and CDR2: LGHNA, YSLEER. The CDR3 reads CASSQDVAGGSSYNEQFF.